Listed here are 7 T cell receptor beta chains from one sample, sequenced in a study of STAT5B mutations in CD4+ large granular lymphocyte leukemia. Profiled with immunoSEQ multiplex PCR; TCRdb holds only in-frame clones, not every one. This sample has 25,000 to 30,000 clones; just under 80% occur once, and the top ten carry approximately 0.98%. Material for sequencing was CD4+ T cells from blood buffy coats. The receptors come from a human donor in good health.

The chain employs TRBV11-2 and TRBJ2-7; TRBD1 is a possible D gene (6 bases). V was shortened by 5 bases and J by 3 bases, with 14 bases between the two germline ends. The CDR3 runs to 14 residues. The germline V gene has CDR1 SGHAT and CDR2 FQNNGV. The CDR3 protein is CASSLSRGFYEQYF. Here the CDR3 DNA reads TGTGCCAGCAGCCTATCCAGGGGCTTCTACGAGCAGTACTTC.

This clone has only a few counts. The chain links TRBV30 to TRBJ1-1, with a weak D call TRBD1 (5 bases). V shed 5 bases and J shed 0 bases, with 19 bases lying between them. Germline-derived CDR1 and CDR2 are GTSNPN and SVGIG (reference sequence). The CDR3 runs to 16 residues. CDR3 amino acids: CAWVPPGSRVNTEAFF. CDR3 coding DNA: TGTGCCTGGGTACCCCCCGGGAGCAGGGTGAACACTGAAGCTTTCTTT.

The chain couples TRBV6-1 to TRBJ2-5; D unclear. V lost 7 bases, J lost 5 bases, and 14 bases lay in between. The length of the CDR3 is 13 residues. Germline-derived CDR1 and CDR2 are MNHNS and SASEGT. The CDR3 nucleotides read TGTGCCAGCAATATAGGAGCCAGGGAGACCCAGTACTTC. Translating it yields CASNIGARETQYF.

V gene TRBV25-1 combines with J gene TRBJ2-1; 9 bases map to TRBD2. The CDR3 has 15 residues. V lost 10 bases and J lost 1; bases outside the gene matches: 8. Germline V lookup: CDR1 MGHDK, CDR2 SYGVNS. DNA of the CDR3: TGTGCCACCGCCCCAAGCGGGAGGTCCTACAATGAGCAGTTCTTC. Translating it yields CATAPSGRSYNEQFF.

The chain recombines TRBV6-6 with TRBJ1-3; the D gene is possibly TRBD1 (5 bases). In germline, CDR1 is MNHNY, CDR2 SVGAGI (reference sequence). Trimming shortened V by 0 bases and J by 4 bases, and 13 bases separated the two germline ends. This CDR3 is 16 amino acids long. The chain's CDR3 is CASSYSTWGSGNTIYF. The CDR3 DNA follows: TGTGCCAGCAGTTACTCGACCTGGGGGTCAGGAAACACCATATATTTT.

The chain joins TRBV10-3 to TRBJ1-1; possibly TRBD1 for D (5 bases). With 11 bases removed from V and 2 bases from J, the gap between germline ends came to 12 bases. The germline CDR1 and CDR2 sequences are ENHRY and SYGVKD. This CDR3 region has 12 residues. The DNA of the CDR3 is TGTGCCTCACAGGCGTTAAACACTGAAGCTTTCTTT. Amino acids: CASQALNTEAFF.

V and J are TRBV9 and TRBJ1-4, with D unclear. Deletions cut 3 bases from V and 4 bases from J, with 4 bases between. In germline, CDR1 is SGDLS, CDR2 YYNGEE. This CDR3 is built from 12 residues. CDR3 sequence reads: CASSGNNEKLFF. DNA for the CDR3: TGTGCCAGCAGCGGAAATAATGAAAAACTGTTTTTT. The full variable domain, completed using reference TRBV9 and TRBJ1-4, is DSGVTQTPKHLITATGQRVTLRCSPRSGDLSVYWYQQSLDQGLQFLIQYYNGEERAKGNILERFSAQQFPDLHSELNLSSLELGDSALYFCASSGNNEKLFFGSGTQLSVL.